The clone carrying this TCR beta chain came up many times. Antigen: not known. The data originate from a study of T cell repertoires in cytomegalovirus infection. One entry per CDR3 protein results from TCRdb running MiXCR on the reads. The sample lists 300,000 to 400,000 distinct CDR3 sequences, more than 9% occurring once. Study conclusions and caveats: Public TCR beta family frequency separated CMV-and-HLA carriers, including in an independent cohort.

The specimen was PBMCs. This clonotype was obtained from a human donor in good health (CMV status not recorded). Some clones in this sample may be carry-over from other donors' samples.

Here the CDR3 DNA reads TGTGCCTGGAGTGTGGCACTACTCAACACCGGGGAGCTGTTTTTT. It translates to CAWSVALLNTGELFF. The genes are TRBV30 and TRBJ2-2; D remains unclear. The CDR3 loop spans 15 amino acids. CDR1 is GTSNPN, CDR2 SVGIG, per germline (reference sequence). Trimming took off 0 bases at V and 2 bases at J, with 10 bases between the two ends.